These 15 T cell receptor beta chains were sequenced from one sample in a study of shared clonotypes between healthy human individuals. Method: immunoSEQ multiplex PCR; TCRdb's copy keeps in-frame clones and lacks some. The sample has about 2 million clones, just under 95% seen once; the top ten hold around 1.1%. The naive CD8 fraction comprised CD45RO-negative cells positively selected for CCR7 and excluded terminally differentiated effector memory CD45RA+ cells. The sequencing input was naive CD8+ T cells sorted from blood. The source of these receptors is a man aged 18 to 30 in good health.

CDR3 in DNA: TGTGCCAGCAGTGCACGGACAGCCAGCTCCTACAATGAGCAGTTCTTC. Translated, it gives CASSARTASSYNEQFF. The chain recombines TRBV28 with TRBJ2-1, with D possibly being TRBD1 (6 bases). CDR1 MDHEN and CDR2 SYDVKM come from the germline V gene. V was pared by 5 bases and J by 0 bases, with 14 bases between. The CDR3 has 16 residues.

The CDR3 DNA reads TGTGCCAGCAGCCCAGAAGGGCTAGCGGAGAACACCGGGGAGCTGTTTTTT. This gives the protein CASSPEGLAENTGELFF. V gene TRBV9 combines with J gene TRBJ2-2; TRBD2 matches 7 bases. Trimming took 4 bases from V and 1 from J; bases not matched to a gene: 10. Looked up from germline, CDR1 is SGDLS and CDR2 is YYNGEE. The CDR3 has 17 residues.

The V and J genes are TRBV12-5 and TRBJ2-7; a weak D match, TRBD1 (6 bases). Per germline, CDR1 LGHNT and CDR2 FRNRAP. Trimming shortened V by 6 bases and J by 2 bases, and 11 bases separated the two germline ends. The CDR3 is 13 residues long. CDR3 DNA sequence: TGTGCTAGTGGCATGGGACAAACCTACGAGCAGTACTTC. Its translation is CASGMGQTYEQYF.

Concerning this clone: Within the sample, other DNA sequences also encode this same CDR3. This chain connects TRBV6-5 to TRBJ2-7; 13 bases fit TRBD2. CDR3 length equals 15 residues. Losses at the gene ends were 6 bases for V and 2 bases for J; bases not matched to a gene: 4. Germline V gives CDR1 MNHEY, CDR2 SVGAGI. CDR3 DNA: TGTGCCAGCAGCCCCGGGACTAGCGGGACCTACGAGCAGTACTTC. Protein product: CASSPGTSGTYEQYF.

The chain recombines TRBV6-6 with TRBJ2-7; TRBD1 matches 8 bases. This CDR3 is 15 amino acids long. J was trimmed by 2 bases and V by 0 bases; bases with no gene match: 3. Germline assignment: CDR1 MNHNY and CDR2 SVGAGI (reference sequence). The CDR3 DNA reads TGTGCCAGCAGTTACTCACCCAGGGGGCCCTACGAGCAGTACTTC. It encodes CASSYSPRGPYEQYF.

This sequence joins TRBV4-1 and TRBJ1-6; unclear D gene. V lost 0 bases and J 3 bases, leaving 9 bases between the germline ends. Germline V gives CDR1 MGHRA, CDR2 YSYEKL. This CDR3 has 16 amino acids. The CDR3 loop is CASSQDRTDYNSPLHF. CDR3 nucleotide sequence: TGCGCCAGCAGCCAAGATCGCACAGACTATAATTCACCCCTCCACTTT.

This sequence joins TRBV19 and TRBJ2-1; 9 positions match TRBD2. V dropped 5 bases and J dropped 6; count of bases not matched to a gene: 14. The V gene's germline CDR1 is LNHDA and CDR2 SQIVND (reference sequence). This CDR3 comprises 17 residues. The CDR3 spells CASSQITSGRPSNEQFF. In DNA, the CDR3 is TGTGCCAGTAGTCAAATTACTAGCGGGCGCCCGTCCAATGAGCAGTTCTTC.

This chain joins TRBV4-3 and TRBJ1-6; possible D gene TRBD1, 6 bases. Trimming left V 4 bases short and J 0 bases short, with 7 bases between. The germline gives CDR1 LGHNA, CDR2 YSLEER. The CDR3 loop spans 15 amino acids. The CDR3 spells CASSLGASYNSPLHF. CDR3 sequence (DNA): TGCGCCAGCAGCCTGGGGGCCTCCTATAATTCACCCCTCCACTTT.

The chain carries TRBV19 and TRBJ2-1, with 8 bases that match TRBD2. CDR1 and CDR2 from the germline V gene are LNHDA and SQIVND (reference sequence). The CDR3 totals 17 residues. Trimming at V came to 1 base and at J to 4 bases, leaving 9 bases not matched to a gene. The CDR3 DNA follows: TGTGCCAGTAGTATAGGCGAAATAGCGGGGCCTTACAATGAGCAGTTCTTC. Its translation is CASSIGEIAGPYNEQFF.

This chain links TRBV6-6 with TRBJ2-5, with 8 positions matching TRBD2. This CDR3 region has 16 residues. V was clipped by 1 base and J by 4 bases; unmatched bases: 8. Germline V CDR1 and CDR2: MNHNY, SVGAGI (reference sequence). The CDR3 DNA reads TGTGCCAGCAGTTACTTTAGCGGGGAACCCCGAGAGACCCAGTACTTC. This sequence encodes CASSYFSGEPRETQYF.

The chain employs TRBV29-1 and TRBJ1-4; D is possibly TRBD1 (6 bases). V shed 0 bases and J shed 7 bases, with 12 bases lying between them. This CDR3 is 14 amino acids long. CDR1 SQVTM and CDR2 ANQGSEA come from the germline V gene. This chain's CDR3 is CSVEEGAMGEKLFF. In DNA form, the CDR3 reads TGCAGCGTTGAAGAGGGGGCAATGGGTGAAAAACTGTTTTTT.

A word on this clone: Sequence at one end of the junction differs from germline and may be a read error. The gene calls are TRBV6-5 and TRBJ1-1; D ambiguous. The germline CDR1 and CDR2 sequences are MNHEY and SVGAGI. The CDR3 has 14 residues. CDR3 DNA sequence: TGTGTCAGCAGTTACTCGTTGACCGGATACGAAGCTTTCTTT. It yields the protein CVSSYSLTGYEAFF.

This sequence joins TRBV5-4 and TRBJ2-3; perhaps D is TRBD1 or TRBD2 (6 bases each). The germline V and J ends were trimmed by 2 bases and 8 bases, with 15 bases remaining between them. The CDR3 runs to 14 residues. The germline V gene encodes CDR1 SGHNT and CDR2 YYREEE (reference sequence). The CDR3 sequence: CASSFAGGLGTQYF. CDR3 bases: TGTGCCAGCAGCTTTGCTGGGGGGCTGGGTACGCAGTATTTT. Drawing the rest from reference TRBV5-4 and TRBJ2-3, the complete variable domain is ETGVTQSPTHLIKTRGQQVTLRCSSQSGHNTVSWYQQALGQGPQFIFQYYREEENGRGNFPPRFSGLQFPNYSSELNVNALELDDSALYLCASSFAGGLGTQYFGPGTRLTVL.

The rearrangement uses TRBV18 and TRBJ1-1; possible D gene TRBD1, 5 bases. CDR1 KGHSH and CDR2 LQKENI come from the germline V gene. Trimming cost V 5 bases and J 7 bases, with 14 bases left between them. CDR3 length equals 13 residues. The CDR3 nucleotides read TGTGCCAGCTCAGGCAGGTTGGGGGATGAAGCTTTCTTT. This codes for CASSGRLGDEAFF.

The rearrangement uses TRBV15 and TRBJ1-4; TRBD1 is a possible D gene (5 bases). V dropped 2 bases and J dropped 3 bases, with 10 bases sitting between them. This CDR3 region has 15 residues. Germline values: CDR1 LNHNV, CDR2 YYDKDF (reference sequence). The CDR3 loop is CATSRSRAPNEKLFF. DNA for the CDR3: TGTGCCACCAGCAGATCCAGGGCCCCTAATGAAAAACTGTTTTTT.